The source of this TCR beta chain is a study of T cells expressing NK-cell markers. Study-wide background: It was sorted CD3+CD56+NKG2C+, CD3+CD56+NKG2C- and CD3+CD56-NKG2C+ T cells that supplied the TCR beta repertoires. Among eight sequenced donors, seven carried HCMV seropositivity while one was seronegative. The study's findings and limits: The CD3+CD56-NKG2C+ fraction of a few donors was likewise dominated by these clonotypes.

CDR3 length equals 15 residues. Germline V gene data show CDR1 as SNHLY and CDR2 as FYNNEI. For each CDR3 protein, TCRdb gives one entry from its re-call of the 5' RACE reads, without DNA. This table holds more than 250,000 distinct CDR3 sequences. Points on this clonotype: The antigen is undetermined.

The receptor's source is a man aged 18 to 30 in good health. The chain links TRBV2 to TRBJ1-1; the D call of TRBD1 rests on TCRdb alone, since no DNA is present to check it. The sequencing sample was made of blood T cells: a sorted CD56 or NKG2C T cell subset, CD4+ or CD8+ T cells, or bulk PBMC T cells (not recorded which). CDR3 residues: CASSDSGTGGTEAFF.